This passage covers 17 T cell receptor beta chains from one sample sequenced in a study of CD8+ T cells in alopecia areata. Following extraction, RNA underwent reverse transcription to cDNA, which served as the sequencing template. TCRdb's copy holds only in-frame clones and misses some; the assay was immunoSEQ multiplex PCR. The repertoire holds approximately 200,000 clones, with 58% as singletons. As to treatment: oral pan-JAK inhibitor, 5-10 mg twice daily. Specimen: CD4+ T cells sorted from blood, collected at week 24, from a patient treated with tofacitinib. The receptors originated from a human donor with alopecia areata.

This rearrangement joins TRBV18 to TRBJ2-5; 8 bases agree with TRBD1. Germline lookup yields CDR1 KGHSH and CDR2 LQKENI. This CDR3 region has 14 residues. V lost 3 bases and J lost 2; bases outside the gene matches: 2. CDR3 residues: CASSPWTGQETQYF. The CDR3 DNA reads TGTGCCAGCTCACCTTGGACAGGGCAAGAGACCCAGTACTTC.

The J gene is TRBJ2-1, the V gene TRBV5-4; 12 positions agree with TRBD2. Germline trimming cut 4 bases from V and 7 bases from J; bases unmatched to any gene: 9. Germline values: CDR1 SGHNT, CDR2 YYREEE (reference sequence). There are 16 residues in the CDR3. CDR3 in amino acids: CASSLPPSGGANEQFF. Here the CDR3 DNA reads TGTGCCAGCAGCCTACCCCCTAGCGGGGGGGCAAATGAGCAGTTCTTC.

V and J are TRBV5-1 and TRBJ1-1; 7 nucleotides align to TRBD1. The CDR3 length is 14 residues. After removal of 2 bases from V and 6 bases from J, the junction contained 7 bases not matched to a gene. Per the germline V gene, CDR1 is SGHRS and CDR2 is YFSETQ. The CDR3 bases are TGCGCCAGCAGCTTAGAGGGGGCATTGGCTGAAGCTTTCTTT. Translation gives CASSLEGALAEAFF.

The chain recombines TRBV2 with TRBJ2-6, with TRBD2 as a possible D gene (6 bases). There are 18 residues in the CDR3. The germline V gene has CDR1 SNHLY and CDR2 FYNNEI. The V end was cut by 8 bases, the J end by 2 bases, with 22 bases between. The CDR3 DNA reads TGTGCCAGCCGAGGGGCTCGGAGGGTACTAACTGGGGCCAACGTCCTGACTTTC. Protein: CASRGARRVLTGANVLTF.

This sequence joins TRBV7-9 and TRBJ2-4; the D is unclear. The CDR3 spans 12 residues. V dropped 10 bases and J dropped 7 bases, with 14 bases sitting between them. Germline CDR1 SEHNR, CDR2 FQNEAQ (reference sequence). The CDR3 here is CATSSWGNIQYF. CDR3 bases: TGTGCCACATCGTCGTGGGGTAACATTCAGTACTTC.

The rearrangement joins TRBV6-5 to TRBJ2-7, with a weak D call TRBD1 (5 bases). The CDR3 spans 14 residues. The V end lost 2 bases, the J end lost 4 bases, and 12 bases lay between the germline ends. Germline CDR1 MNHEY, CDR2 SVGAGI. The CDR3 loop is CASSYETEPYEQYF. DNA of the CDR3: TGTGCCAGCAGTTACGAGACAGAGCCTTACGAGCAGTACTTC.

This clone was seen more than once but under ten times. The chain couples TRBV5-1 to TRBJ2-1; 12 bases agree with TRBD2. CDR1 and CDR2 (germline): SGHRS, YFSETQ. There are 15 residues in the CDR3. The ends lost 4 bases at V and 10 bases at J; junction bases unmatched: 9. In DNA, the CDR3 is TGCGCCAGCAGCCAAAGGACTAGCGGGAATTCAGAGCAGTTCTTC. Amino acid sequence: CASSQRTSGNSEQFF.

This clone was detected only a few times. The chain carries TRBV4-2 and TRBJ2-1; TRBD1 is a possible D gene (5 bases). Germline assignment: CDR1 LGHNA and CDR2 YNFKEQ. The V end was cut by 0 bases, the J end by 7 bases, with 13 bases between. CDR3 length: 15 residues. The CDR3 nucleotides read TGTGCCAGCAGCCAAGATCGCGCAAGGGGAAATGAGCAGTTCTTC. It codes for CASSQDRARGNEQFF.

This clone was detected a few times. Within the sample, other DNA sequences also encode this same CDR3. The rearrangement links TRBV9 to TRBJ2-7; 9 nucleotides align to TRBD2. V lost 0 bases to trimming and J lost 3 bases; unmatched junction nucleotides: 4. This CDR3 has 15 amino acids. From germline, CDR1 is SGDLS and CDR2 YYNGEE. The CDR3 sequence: CASSVELAGFYEQYF. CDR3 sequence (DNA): TGTGCCAGCAGCGTAGAACTAGCGGGTTTCTACGAGCAGTACTTC.

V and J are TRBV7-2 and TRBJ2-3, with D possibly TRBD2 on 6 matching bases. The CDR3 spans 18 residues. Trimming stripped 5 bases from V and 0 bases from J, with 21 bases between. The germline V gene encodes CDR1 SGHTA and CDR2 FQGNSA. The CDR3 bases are TGTGCCAGCAGCGAGCTCTCCGCGCTAGCGCCTAGCACAGATACGCAGTATTTT. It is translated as CASSELSALAPSTDTQYF. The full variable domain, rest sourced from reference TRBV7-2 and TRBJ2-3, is GAGVSQSPSNKVTEKGKDVELRCDPISGHTALYWYRQSLGQGLEFLIYFQGNSAPDKSGLPSDRFSAERTGGSVSTLTIQRTQQEDSAVYLCASSELSALAPSTDTQYFGPGTRLTVL.

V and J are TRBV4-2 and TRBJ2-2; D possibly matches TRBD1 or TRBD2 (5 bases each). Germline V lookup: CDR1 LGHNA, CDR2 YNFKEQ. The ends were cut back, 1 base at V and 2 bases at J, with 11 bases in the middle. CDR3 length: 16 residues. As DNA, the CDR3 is TGTGCCAGCAGCCAAGGTGTAGGGGACAACACCGGGGAGCTGTTTTTT. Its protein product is CASSQGVGDNTGELFF.

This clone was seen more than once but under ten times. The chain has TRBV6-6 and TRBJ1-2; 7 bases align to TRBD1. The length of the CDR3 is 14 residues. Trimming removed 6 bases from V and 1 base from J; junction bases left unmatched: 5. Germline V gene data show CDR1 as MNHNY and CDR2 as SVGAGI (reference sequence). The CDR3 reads CASSPDRRNYGYTF. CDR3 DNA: TGTGCCAGCAGCCCGGACAGGCGTAACTATGGCTACACCTTC.

The CDR3 DNA reads as TGTGCCAGCAGACAGACAGGGACAGATCAAGAGACCCAGTACTTC. Amino acid sequence: CASRQTGTDQETQYF. The chain has TRBV7-2 and TRBJ2-5; 7 bases match TRBD1. The CDR3 length is 15 residues. Unmatched junction bases numbered 9, after V lost 6 bases and J lost 2 bases. Germline V gene sequence: CDR1 SGHTA, CDR2 FQGNSA.

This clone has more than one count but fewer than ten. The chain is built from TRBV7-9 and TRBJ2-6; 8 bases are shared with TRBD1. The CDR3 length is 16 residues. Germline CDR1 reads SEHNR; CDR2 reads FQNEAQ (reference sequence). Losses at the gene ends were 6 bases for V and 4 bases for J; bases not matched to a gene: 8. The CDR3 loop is CASRRQGPGGANVLTF. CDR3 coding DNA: TGTGCCAGCAGAAGACAGGGGCCTGGGGGGGCCAACGTCCTGACTTTC.

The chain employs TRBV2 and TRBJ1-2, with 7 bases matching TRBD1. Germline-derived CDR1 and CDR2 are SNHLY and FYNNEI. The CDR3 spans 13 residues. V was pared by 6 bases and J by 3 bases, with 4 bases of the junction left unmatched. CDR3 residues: CASSNRGHYGYTF. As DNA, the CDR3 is TGTGCCAGCAGCAACAGGGGCCACTATGGCTACACCTTC.

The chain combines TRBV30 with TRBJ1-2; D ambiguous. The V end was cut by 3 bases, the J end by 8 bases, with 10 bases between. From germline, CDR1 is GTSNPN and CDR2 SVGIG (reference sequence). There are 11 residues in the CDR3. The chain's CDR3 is CAWSDRIGYTF. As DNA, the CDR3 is TGTGCCTGGAGCGACCGTATAGGCTACACCTTC.

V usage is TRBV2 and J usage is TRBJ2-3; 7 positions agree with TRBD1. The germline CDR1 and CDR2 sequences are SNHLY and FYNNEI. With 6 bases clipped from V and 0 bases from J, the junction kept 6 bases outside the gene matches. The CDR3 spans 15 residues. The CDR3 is CASSTRGYSTDTQYF. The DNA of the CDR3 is TGTGCCAGCAGCACCAGGGGGTATAGCACAGATACGCAGTATTTT.